This T cell receptor (beta chain) was captured by sequencing in a study of blood T cell repertoires in COVID-19. CDR1 SGHRS and CDR2 YFSETQ come from the germline V gene. The CDR3 is 12 amino acids. Trimming pared 0 bases from V and 12 bases from J, leaving 9 bases between. This table comes from immunoSEQ multiplex PCR, and its TCRdb copy is limited to in-frame clones, with some not included. The sample comprises nearly 200,000 clones, approximately 85% of which are singletons, and less than 6.5% rests with the top ten. The receptor's source is a woman aged 70-85 years with active or convalescent COVID-19. The chain is built from TRBV5-1 and TRBJ1-4; no firm D call. The material sequenced was peripheral blood. DNA of the CDR3: TGCGCCAGCAGCTTGGTCGGGGTACAACTGTTTTTT. Its translation: CASSLVGVQLFF. The variable domain in full, completed from reference TRBV5-1 and TRBJ1-4, reads KAGVTQTPRYLIKTRGQQVTLSCSPISGHRSVSWYQQTPGQGLQFLFEYFSETQRNKGNFPGRFSGRQFSNSRSEMNVSTLELGDSALYLCASSLVGVQLFFGSGTQLSVL.